This entry concerns a single T cell receptor beta chain. Its target is not known. Each sample had two DNA replicates, 0.5 ug blood or approximately 1.5 ug tissue. The table came from immunoSEQ multiplex PCR; TCRdb's copy has only in-frame clones and leaves some out. The sample has around 28,000 clones, roughly two thirds seen once. Germline assignment: CDR1 SGHRS and CDR2 YFSETQ. The ends were cut back, 2 bases at V and 8 bases at J, with 8 bases in the middle. There are 12 residues in the CDR3. The sample originates from a study of early stage breast cancer tumors. Study-wide background: Of around 15 invasive breast tumors, 11 to 12 were hormone receptor-positive, HER2-negative.

Study-wide results and caveats: Tumors had approximately 2.5-fold higher T cell density than normal breast. Most shared enriched TCRB sequences were commonly generated ones.

The chain has TRBV5-1 and TRBJ2-1; D not resolved. The source material was blood. This receptor was obtained from a person aged 45-65 years with breast cancer. CDR3 sequence reads: CASSLGTDEQFF. For the CDR3, the DNA is TGCGCCAGCAGCTTAGGCACCGATGAGCAGTTCTTC. Full variable domain (outside the CDR3, taken from reference TRBV5-1 and TRBJ2-1): KAGVTQTPRYLIKTRGQQVTLSCSPISGHRSVSWYQQTPGQGLQFLFEYFSETQRNKGNFPGRFSGRQFSNSRSEMNVSTLELGDSALYLCASSLGTDEQFFGPGTRLTVL.